The clone carrying this T cell receptor beta chain was counted only a few times. Its specificity is unknown. This entry belongs to a study of blood T cells in healthy people across ages. Regarding the study as a whole: Per million T cells, TCR beta diversity dropped roughly linearly as age increased.

It was with a sample-barcoded 5' primer and a J-beta primer mix that a second PCR of about 7 to 12 cycles was run. TCRdb reprocessed the 5' RACE reads via MiXCR and lists one record per CDR3 protein. The sample yields 750,000 to 950,000 distinct CDR3 sequences, about 55% seen once. This CDR3 is built from 15 residues. This clonotype was sampled from a man of 80 years or more in good health. The sequencing sample was made of blood. This chain joins TRBV12-3 or TRBV12-4 and TRBJ2-1; D is unresolved. The end of the DNA fits TRBJ2-7 better, so the J call may be wrong. The chain's CDR3 is CASSRLSLAYNEQYF. Written as DNA, the CDR3 is TGTGCCAGCAGCCGACTTTCGCTGGCCTACAATGAGCAGTACTTC.